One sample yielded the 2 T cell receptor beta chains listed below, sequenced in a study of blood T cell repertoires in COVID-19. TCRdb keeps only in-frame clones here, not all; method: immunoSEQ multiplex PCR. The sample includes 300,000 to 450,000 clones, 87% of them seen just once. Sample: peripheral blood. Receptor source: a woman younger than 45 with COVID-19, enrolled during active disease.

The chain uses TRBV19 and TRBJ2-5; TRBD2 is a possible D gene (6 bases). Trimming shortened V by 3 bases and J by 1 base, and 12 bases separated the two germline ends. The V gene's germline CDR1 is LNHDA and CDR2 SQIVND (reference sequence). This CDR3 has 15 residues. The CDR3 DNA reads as TGTGCCAGTAGTATTGGGCGGGGCGTCCAAGAGACCCAGTACTTC. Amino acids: CASSIGRGVQETQYF.

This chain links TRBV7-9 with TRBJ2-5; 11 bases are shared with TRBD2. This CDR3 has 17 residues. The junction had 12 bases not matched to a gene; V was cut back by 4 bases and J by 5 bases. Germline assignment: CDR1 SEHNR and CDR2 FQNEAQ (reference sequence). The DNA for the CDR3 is TGTGCCAGCAGCTCCGGACTAGCGGGTCTATTGCGGGAGACCCAGTACTTC. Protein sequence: CASSSGLAGLLRETQYF.